The source of this T cell receptor beta chain is a study of cytomegalovirus exposure and HLA in healthy donors. Study-wide findings and caveats: The only immune exposure information that was available was CMV serostatus. Later analysis revealed greater clonal expansion in HLA-associated TCR beta chains than in equally common others.

Worth noting for this clone: Its antigen is still unknown.

A multiplex PCR was run with 60 Vbeta primers and 13 Jbeta primers. Here immunoSEQ multiplex PCR was the method, and the copy in TCRdb shows in-frame clones only, minus some. There are about 200,000 clones in the sample; around 79% occur only once, and 0.2% to 0.25% lies in the top ten. The length of the CDR3 is 16 residues. Trimming stripped 5 bases from V and 5 bases from J, with 20 bases between. Germline V gene lookup returns CDR1 SGHVS and CDR2 FQNEAQ. The TCR originated in a girl aged 2 to 10 in good health and CMV-seronegative. The chain recombines TRBV7-8 with TRBJ2-3; D might be TRBD1 (6 bases). Sequencing was carried out using PBMCs. The CDR3 nucleotides read TGTGCCAGCAGCCGGGGTACAGGGACGATAGGAGATACGCAGTATTTT. This encodes CASSRGTGTIGDTQYF.